The 3 T cell receptor beta chains below were found in one sample sequenced in a study of control samples from healthy donors and cancer patients. Generated by immunoSEQ multiplex PCR, the TCRdb table keeps only in-frame clones and is missing some. The sample gives around 110,000 clones, approximately 90% of which show up once; about 2.5% is in the top ten. Sequencing input: blood. The receptors were sampled from a woman between 65 and 79 years old in good health.

This rearrangement joins TRBV5-1 to TRBJ1-1; 9 bases match TRBD1. Per germline, CDR1 SGHRS and CDR2 YFSETQ. There are 17 residues in the CDR3. V was clipped by 0 bases and J by 1 base; unmatched bases: 7. CDR3 residues: CASSLALQGAANTEAFF. In DNA form, the CDR3 reads TGCGCCAGCAGCTTGGCCTTACAGGGGGCCGCGAACACTGAAGCTTTCTTT.

The gene calls are TRBV20-1 and TRBJ1-6; the match to TRBD1 covers 9 bases. The CDR3 runs 14 residues. From germline, CDR1 is DFQATT and CDR2 SNEGSKA (reference sequence). Trimming at V came to 3 bases and at J to 7 bases, leaving 4 bases not matched to a gene. The CDR3 here is CSASPDRGNSPLHF. CDR3 in DNA: TGCAGTGCTAGTCCCGACAGGGGGAATTCACCCCTCCACTTT.

This sequence joins TRBV7-7 and TRBJ2-3; 7 bases line up with TRBD1. CDR3 length: 18 amino acids. V was clipped by 5 bases and J by 2 bases; unmatched bases: 16. CDR1 SSHAT and CDR2 FNYEAQ come from the germline V gene (reference sequence). The CDR3 sequence is CASSPEVARGRVTDTQYF. The CDR3 DNA follows: TGTGCCAGCAGCCCCGAAGTGGCGAGGGGGCGGGTCACAGATACGCAGTATTTT. Filled out from reference TRBV7-7 and TRBJ2-3, the complete variable domain reads GAGVSQSPRYKVTKRGQDVTLRCDPISSHATLYWYQQALGQGPEFLTYFNYEAQPDKSGLPSDRFSAERPEGSISTLTIQRTEQRDSAMYRCASSPEVARGRVTDTQYFGPGTRLTVL.